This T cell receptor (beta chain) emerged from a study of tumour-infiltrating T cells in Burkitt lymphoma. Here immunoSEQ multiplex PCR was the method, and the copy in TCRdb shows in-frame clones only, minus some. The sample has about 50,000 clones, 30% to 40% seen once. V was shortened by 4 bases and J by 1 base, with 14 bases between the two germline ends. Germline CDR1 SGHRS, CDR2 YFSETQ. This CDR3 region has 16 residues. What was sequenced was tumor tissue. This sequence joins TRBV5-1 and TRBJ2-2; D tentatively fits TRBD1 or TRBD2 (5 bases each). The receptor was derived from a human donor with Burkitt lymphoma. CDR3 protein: CASSPPGRENTGELFF. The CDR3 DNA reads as TGCGCCAGCAGCCCTCCGGGACGGGAGAACACCGGGGAGCTGTTTTTT.